This TCR beta chain was found in a study of T cells in Graves' hyperthyroidism and ophthalmopathy. Of note for this clonotype: Its cognate antigen is unknown.

Ophthalmopathy in the patients scored at least 3 on Clinical Activity Score and at least 4 on NOSPECS grade, lasting under 3 months. Notes on the study in general: Blood also held most thyroid clonotypes expanded beyond 0.001. Separation of ophthalmopathy from stable hyperthyroidism was achieved by a 13 V-J model. It was a median roughly 6.5 months before onset that the model predicted ophthalmopathy.

Researchers took RNA transcripts and amplified the TCR beta CDR3 regions from them. The HTBI primer set served for first-round RT-PCR of the TCR CDR3. Each CDR3 protein gets one entry after TCRdb re-called the multiplex PCR reads with MiXCR. In the table there are hundreds of thousands of distinct CDR3 sequences, around 21% of which are singletons. The CDR3 consists of 15 residues. V shed 0 bases and J shed 3 bases, with 12 bases lying between them. The germline V gene has CDR1 ENHRY and CDR2 SYGVKD. The clonotype was recovered from a man aged 25 to 45 with Graves' ophthalmopathy. Sequencing used blood. The J gene is TRBJ2-7, the V gene TRBV10-3, with D possibly matching TRBD1 (7 bases). In DNA, the CDR3 is TGTGCCATCAGTGAGTCGGAGGGGGCAAGCTACGAGCAGTACTTC. Its protein is CAISESEGASYEQYF.